This T cell receptor (beta chain) was identified during a study of cytomegalovirus exposure and HLA in healthy donors. CDR3 size: 14 residues. Germline V lookup: CDR1 SNHLY, CDR2 FYNNEI. J gave up 6 bases and V 7 bases, and 7 bases lay outside the gene matches. Measured with immunoSEQ multiplex PCR; TCRdb has only the in-frame clones, and not every one. This table has 130,000 to 150,000 clones, roughly 88% appearing once. The V and J genes are TRBV2 and TRBJ2-7; 12 bases map to TRBD2. Source material: PBMCs. This sequence was found in a woman aged 18 to 35 in good health and CMV-seropositive. The CDR3 DNA is TGTGCCAGCAATAGACTAGCGGGAGTGAGCGAGCAGTACTTC. This sequence encodes CASNRLAGVSEQYF.